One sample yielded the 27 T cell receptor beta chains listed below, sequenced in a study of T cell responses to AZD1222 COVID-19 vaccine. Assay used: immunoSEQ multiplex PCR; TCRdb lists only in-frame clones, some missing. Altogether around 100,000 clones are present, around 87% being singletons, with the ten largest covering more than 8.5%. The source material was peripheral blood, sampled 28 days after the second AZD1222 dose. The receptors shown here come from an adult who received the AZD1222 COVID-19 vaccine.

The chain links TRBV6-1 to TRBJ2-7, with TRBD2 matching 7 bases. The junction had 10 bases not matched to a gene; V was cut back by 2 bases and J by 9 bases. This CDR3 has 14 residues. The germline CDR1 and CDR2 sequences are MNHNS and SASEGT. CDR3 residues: CASSENNSGVWQYF. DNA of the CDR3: TGTGCCAGCAGTGAAAACAACAGCGGGGTATGGCAGTACTTC.

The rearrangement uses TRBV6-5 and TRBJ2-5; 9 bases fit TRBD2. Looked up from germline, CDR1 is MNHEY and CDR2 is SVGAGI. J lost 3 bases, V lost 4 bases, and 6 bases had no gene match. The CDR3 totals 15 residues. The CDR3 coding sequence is TGTGCCAGCAGTTCGTGGAGACTAGCGGAAGAGACCCAGTACTTC. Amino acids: CASSSWRLAEETQYF.

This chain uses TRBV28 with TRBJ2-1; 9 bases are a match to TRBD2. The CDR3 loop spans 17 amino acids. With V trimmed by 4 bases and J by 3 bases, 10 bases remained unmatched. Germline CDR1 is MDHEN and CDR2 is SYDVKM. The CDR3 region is CASSSLIAGENYNEQFF. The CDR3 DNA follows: TGTGCCAGCAGTTCCTTAATAGCGGGAGAGAACTACAATGAGCAGTTCTTC.

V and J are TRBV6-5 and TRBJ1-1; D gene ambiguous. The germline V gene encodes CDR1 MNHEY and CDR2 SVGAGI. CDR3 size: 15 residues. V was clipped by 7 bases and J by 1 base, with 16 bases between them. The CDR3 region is CASIVIGRRNTEAFF. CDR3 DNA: TGTGCCAGCATTGTGATTGGACGGAGGAACACTGAAGCTTTCTTT.

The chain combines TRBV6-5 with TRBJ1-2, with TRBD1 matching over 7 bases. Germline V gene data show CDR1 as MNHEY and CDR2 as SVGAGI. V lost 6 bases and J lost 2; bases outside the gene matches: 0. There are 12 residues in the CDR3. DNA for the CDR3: TGTGCCAGCAGACAGGGGAACTATGGCTACACCTTC. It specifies CASRQGNYGYTF.

The CDR3 sequence: CASSRDPQEEAFF. CDR3 nucleotides: TGTGCCAGCAGCCGGGACCCTCAGGAGGAAGCTTTCTTT. The chain has TRBV7-9 and TRBJ1-1; tentatively, D is TRBD1 (5 bases). Germline V gene lookup returns CDR1 SEHNR and CDR2 FQNEAQ (reference sequence). V was trimmed by 5 bases and J by 8 bases, leaving 15 bases between them. The CDR3 length is 13 residues.

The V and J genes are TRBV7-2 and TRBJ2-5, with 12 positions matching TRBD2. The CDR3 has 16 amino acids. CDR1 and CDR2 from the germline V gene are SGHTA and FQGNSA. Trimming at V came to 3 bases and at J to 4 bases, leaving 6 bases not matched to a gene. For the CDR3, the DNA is TGTGCCAGCAGCTTCCAACTAGCGGGGGGAGGAGAGACCCAGTACTTC. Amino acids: CASSFQLAGGGETQYF.

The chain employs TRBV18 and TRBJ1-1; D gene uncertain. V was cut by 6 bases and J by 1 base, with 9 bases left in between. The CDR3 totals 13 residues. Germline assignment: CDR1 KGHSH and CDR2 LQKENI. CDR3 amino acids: CASSGQSNTEAFF. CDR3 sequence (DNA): TGTGCCAGCTCTGGGCAGTCGAACACTGAAGCTTTCTTT.

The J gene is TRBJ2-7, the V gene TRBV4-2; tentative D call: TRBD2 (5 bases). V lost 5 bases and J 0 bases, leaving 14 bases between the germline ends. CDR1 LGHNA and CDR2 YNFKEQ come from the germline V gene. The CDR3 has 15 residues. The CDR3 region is CASSLRRDPSYEQYF. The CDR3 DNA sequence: TGTGCCAGCAGCTTACGCCGGGATCCCTCCTACGAGCAGTACTTC.

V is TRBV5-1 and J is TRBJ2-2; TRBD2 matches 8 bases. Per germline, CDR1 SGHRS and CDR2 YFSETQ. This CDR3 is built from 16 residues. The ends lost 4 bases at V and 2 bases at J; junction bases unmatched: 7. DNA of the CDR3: TGCGCCAGCAGCCCGGGAGGGACAACTAACACCGGGGAGCTGTTTTTT. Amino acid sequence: CASSPGGTTNTGELFF.

The CDR3 reads CASSPTADTYNEQFF. The CDR3, as DNA: TGTGCCAGCAGTCCAACCGCGGACACCTACAATGAGCAGTTCTTC. This chain connects TRBV7-2 to TRBJ2-1, with D possibly being TRBD1 (5 bases). CDR3 length: 15 amino acids. The ends were cut back, 6 bases at V and 2 bases at J, with 14 bases in the middle. Germline V CDR1 and CDR2: SGHTA, FQGNSA. Full variable domain (outside the CDR3, taken from reference TRBV7-2 and TRBJ2-1): GAGVSQSPSNKVTEKGKDVELRCDPISGHTALYWYRQSLGQGLEFLIYFQGNSAPDKSGLPSDRFSAERTGGSVSTLTIQRTQQEDSAVYLCASSPTADTYNEQFFGPGTRLTVL.

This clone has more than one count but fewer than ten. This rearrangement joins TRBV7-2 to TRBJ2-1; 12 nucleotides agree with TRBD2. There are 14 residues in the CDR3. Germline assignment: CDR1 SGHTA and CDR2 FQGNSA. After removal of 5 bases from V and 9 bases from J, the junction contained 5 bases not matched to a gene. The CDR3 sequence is CASSPRLAGVEQFF. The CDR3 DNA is TGTGCCAGCAGCCCGAGACTAGCGGGAGTTGAGCAGTTCTTC.

This chain's CDR3 is CASSLRDRVAFF. DNA for the CDR3: TGTGCCAGCAGCTTGAGAGACAGGGTGGCTTTCTTT. This chain links TRBV5-4 with TRBJ1-1; 7 nucleotides match TRBD1. The germline V gene has CDR1 SGHNT and CDR2 YYREEE (reference sequence). The CDR3 extends over 12 amino acids. V shed 1 base and J 11 bases; nucleotides not matched to a gene: 5.

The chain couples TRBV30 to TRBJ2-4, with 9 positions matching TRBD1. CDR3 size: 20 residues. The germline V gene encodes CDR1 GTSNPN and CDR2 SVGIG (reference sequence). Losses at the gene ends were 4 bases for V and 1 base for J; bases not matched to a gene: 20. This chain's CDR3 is CAWTAGPGQGTFGAKNIQYF. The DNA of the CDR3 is TGTGCCTGGACGGCTGGTCCAGGACAGGGGACTTTTGGTGCCAAAAACATTCAGTACTTC.

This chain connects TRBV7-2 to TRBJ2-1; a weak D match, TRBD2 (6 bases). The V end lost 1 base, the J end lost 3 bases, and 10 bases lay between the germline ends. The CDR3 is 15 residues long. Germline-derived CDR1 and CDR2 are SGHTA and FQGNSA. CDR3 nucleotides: TGTGCCAGCAGCTTAGTTCGGGGGAGCTACAATGAGCAGTTCTTC. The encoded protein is CASSLVRGSYNEQFF.

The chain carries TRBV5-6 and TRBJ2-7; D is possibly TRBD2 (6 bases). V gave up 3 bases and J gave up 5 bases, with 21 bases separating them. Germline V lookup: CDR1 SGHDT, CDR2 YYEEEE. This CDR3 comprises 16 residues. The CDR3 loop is CASSSDWGVVFNEQYF. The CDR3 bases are TGTGCCAGCAGCTCGGATTGGGGGGTAGTATTCAACGAGCAGTACTTC.

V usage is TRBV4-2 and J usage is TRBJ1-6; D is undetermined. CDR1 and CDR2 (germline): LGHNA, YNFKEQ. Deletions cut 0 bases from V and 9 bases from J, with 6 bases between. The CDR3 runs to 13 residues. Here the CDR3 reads CASSQETSSPLHF. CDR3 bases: TGTGCCAGCAGCCAAGAAACAAGTTCACCCCTCCACTTT.

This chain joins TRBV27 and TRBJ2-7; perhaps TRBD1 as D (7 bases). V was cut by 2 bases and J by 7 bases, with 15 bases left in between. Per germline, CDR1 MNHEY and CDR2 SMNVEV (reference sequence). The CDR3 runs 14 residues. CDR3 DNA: TGTGCCAGCAGTTTAGGGACAGCGGGCAGAGAGCAGTACTTC. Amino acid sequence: CASSLGTAGREQYF.

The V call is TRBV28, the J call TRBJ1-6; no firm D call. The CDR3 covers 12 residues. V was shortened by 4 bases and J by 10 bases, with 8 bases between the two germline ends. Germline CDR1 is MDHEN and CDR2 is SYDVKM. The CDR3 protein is CASSSPLSPLHF. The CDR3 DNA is TGTGCCAGCAGTTCCCCCCTCTCACCCCTCCACTTT.

CDR3 DNA: TGTGCCAGCAGCACGGACAGATTAGCCAAAAACATTCAGTACTTC. It specifies CASSTDRLAKNIQYF. V usage is TRBV11-2 and J usage is TRBJ2-4, with D possibly matching TRBD1 (6 bases). The V gene's germline CDR1 is SGHAT and CDR2 FQNNGV. V lost 5 bases and J lost 0, with 11 bases in between. There are 15 residues in the CDR3.

CDR3 residues: CASSLSNTAHSNQPQHF. The CDR3 DNA sequence: TGTGCCAGCAGTTTATCTAACACCGCACATAGCAATCAGCCCCAGCATTTT. This chain joins TRBV27 and TRBJ1-5; D unclear. Germline assignment: CDR1 MNHEY and CDR2 SMNVEV (reference sequence). The CDR3 has 17 amino acids. V lost 0 bases and J 0 bases, leaving 12 bases between the germline ends.

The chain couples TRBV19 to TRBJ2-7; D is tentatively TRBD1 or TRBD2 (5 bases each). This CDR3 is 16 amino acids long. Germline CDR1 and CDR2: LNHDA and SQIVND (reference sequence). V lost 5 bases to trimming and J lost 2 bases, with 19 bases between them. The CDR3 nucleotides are TGTGCCAGTAGTCCCCTGAGAGGGGCCAGAACCTACGAGCAGTACTTC. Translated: CASSPLRGARTYEQYF.

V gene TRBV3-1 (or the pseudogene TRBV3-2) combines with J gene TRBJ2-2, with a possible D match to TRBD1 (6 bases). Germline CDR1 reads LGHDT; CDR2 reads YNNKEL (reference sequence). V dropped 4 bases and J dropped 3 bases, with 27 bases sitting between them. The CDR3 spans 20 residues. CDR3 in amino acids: CASSRTKGVFGPGDTGELFF. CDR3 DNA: TGTGCCAGCAGCCGAACCAAGGGGGTGTTTGGCCCTGGGGACACCGGGGAGCTGTTTTTT.

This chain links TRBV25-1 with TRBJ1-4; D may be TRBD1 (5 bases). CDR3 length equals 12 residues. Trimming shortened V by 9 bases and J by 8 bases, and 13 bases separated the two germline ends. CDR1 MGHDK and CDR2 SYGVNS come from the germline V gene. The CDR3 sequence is CARGEEVEKLFF. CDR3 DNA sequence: TGTGCCAGAGGGGAGGAGGTAGAAAAACTGTTTTTT.

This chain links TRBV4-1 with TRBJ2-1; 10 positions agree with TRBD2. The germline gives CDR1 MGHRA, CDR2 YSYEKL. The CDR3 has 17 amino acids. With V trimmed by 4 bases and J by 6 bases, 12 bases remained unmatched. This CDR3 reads CASSRKDFSGGANEQFF. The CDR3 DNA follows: TGCGCCAGCAGCCGTAAAGATTTCAGCGGGGGGGCCAATGAGCAGTTCTTC.

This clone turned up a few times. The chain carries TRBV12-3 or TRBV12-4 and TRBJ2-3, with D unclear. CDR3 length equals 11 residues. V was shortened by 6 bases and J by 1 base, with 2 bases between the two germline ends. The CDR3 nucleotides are TGTGCCAGCAGGCGCACAGATACGCAGTATTTT. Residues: CASRRTDTQYF.

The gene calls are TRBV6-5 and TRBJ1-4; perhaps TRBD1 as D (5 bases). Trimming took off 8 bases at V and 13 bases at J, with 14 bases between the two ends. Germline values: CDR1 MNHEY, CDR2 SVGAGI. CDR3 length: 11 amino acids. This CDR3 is CASGTRGGLFF. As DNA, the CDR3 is TGTGCCAGCGGGACTCGGGGGGGACTGTTTTTT.